This T cell receptor (beta chain) was sequenced in a study of radiation and T cells in renal cell carcinoma (TCRdb year 2020). About the investigation overall: Samples came from a clinical trial, in which primary renal cell carcinomas received 15 Gy stereotactic body radiation therapy followed by nephrectomy 4 weeks later. In total, around 53 samples, comprising around 25 tumors and 27 peripheral blood samples, were subjected to TCR beta sequencing. Across all 50 or so samples, under 5,000,000 unique CDR3 nucleotide sequences, encoding 2,658,974 unique CDR3 amino acid sequences, were identified.

CDR3 length: 15 amino acids, cysteine to phenylalanine. Of the read, only the CDR3 DNA is kept; its 45 bases are in frame from base 1. From the germline V gene (reference sequence), CDR1 is MNHEY and CDR2 is SMNVEV. After removal of 2 bases from V and 4 bases from J, the junction retains 5 bases not matched to a gene. A note on this clone: This clone's antigen is unknown. Base qualities are missing; no much larger clone stands one base away.

TCR beta libraries were generated from genomic DNA with the immunoSEQ kit, following the manufacturer's recommendations. To prepare the libraries, a first multiplex PCR with proprietary primers was run, followed by a second PCR that added unique barcodes, and a bead cleanup was done after each round. A positive control reaction and a negative control reaction, both provided in the kit, were run with every batch of samples. The final libraries underwent checking on an Agilent 4200 TapeStation D1000 ScreenTape, volumetric pooling, and quantification by qPCR. Sequencing was performed on an Illumina NextSeq500 using a MidOutput 150-cycle cartridge, with 156 Read1 cycles, 15 Index1 cycles, and the kit custom primers. The pooled library was loaded at approximately 1 pM, with an approximately 20% PhiX control spiked in. The authors processed their data as follows. Vendor-processed data were analyzed in R, with a clonotype defined as all T cells sharing the same CDR3 nucleotide sequence. For clone abundance analyses, frequencies were normalized to the 10,000 most abundant clones per sample. Public T cell clones, which averaged fewer than five per sample, were removed prior to analysis. An abundance difference of at least 32-fold between compartments was the criterion for calling clonotypes tumor-enriched or baseline blood-enriched. A beta-binomial differential abundance model was used to identify clonotypes that expanded or contracted between blood time points. Similarity between tumor and blood repertoires was quantified using the Baroni-Urbani and Buser coefficient, and groups were compared with two-tailed Wilcoxon tests in R. TCRdb provides this immuneACCESS table in a form limited to in-frame rearrangements. Some clones are lacking; in checked studies, under half of them reflect an unresolved V gene, and why the rest are absent is not known. The DNA was the basis for D and trimming; V, J and clone size are from that table. The sample data list about 49,000 clones, and approximately 80% of these were observed just once. The ten largest make up 25% to 35% of the sample.

General findings and caveats noted by the study authors: The single-armed trial design could not address effects of radiation dose or scheduling on the TCR repertoire. Because pretreatment tumor biopsies were not available, the baseline intratumoral presence of clonotypes could not be determined. Blood repertoire dynamics were not followed beyond 4 weeks after treatment. In blood, the top tumor clonotypes increased between baseline and 2 weeks post-radiation and then shrank by 4 weeks, which suggests that tumor-resident clones expanded only transiently.

In the paper's terms, the time point label means: baseline pretreatment blood. The sample's treatment or condition label is to be understood as: 15 Gy SBRT to primary tumor, nephrectomy 4 weeks later. To follow tumor-enriched clonotypes, peripheral blood was collected serially from radiation-treated patients at baseline and again at 2 weeks and 4 weeks after SBRT. Every patient's renal cell carcinoma showed clear cell pathology. The QIAamp DNA Blood Mini Kit (Qiagen) was used to prepare genomic DNA for TCR sequencing. Only samples passing all quality control checks were included in the analyses. Recombination linked TRBV27 to TRBJ2-4; 7 of the junction bases match TRBD1. The clonotype comes from a woman in her sixties or seventies with renal cell carcinoma. The specimen was blood, collected from a patient whose treatment included radiotherapy and nephrectomy. The CDR3 protein: CASSLGDSPKNIQYF. The sequence in DNA is TGTGCCAGCAGTTTAGGGGACAGCCCTAAAAACATTCAGTACTTC.